This TCR beta chain emerged from a study of T cell repertoires in cytomegalovirus infection (dated by TCRdb to about 2019). Context from the whole study: Recently identified HLA-C-restricted CMV epitopes, whose presentation resists viral immunomodulation, were targeted by peptide stimulations together with well-studied HLA-B-restricted epitopes. Donor HLA type was relevant to the analysis, as public TCR beta signatures indicated carriage of CMV infection together with the matching HLA type.

The CDR3 covers 11 residues, taking in both the cysteine and the phenylalanine. CDR3 DNA only is kept here, 33 bases in frame from base 1. Trimming takes 4 bases from V and 4 bases from J, and the germline ends sit 7 bases apart. Sequences DFQATT (CDR1) and SNEGSKA (CDR2) are obtained from the germline V gene (reference sequence). A few counts support this clonotype. Its target antigen remains unknown. There are no base qualities to consult, and no much larger clone falls within one base. The meaning of the sample's treatment or condition label: in vitro stimulation with specific CMV peptide epitopes to enrich CMV-specific T cells. The paper as a whole reports these results and caveats: The ex vivo response was dominated by HLA-C-restricted CMV-specific TCR beta clonotypes, and the single most frequent clonotype in two of eight donors was supplied by these HLA-C-restricted clonotypes. Carriers of CMV infection plus the relevant HLA type were discriminated by the cumulative frequency of public TCR beta family members in the study cohort and in an independent roughly 340-donor cohort.

The run used an Illumina HiSeq 1500. Clones were called with MiXCR by TCRdb after fastp trimmed the public reads at Q25, and only in-frame beta chains were retained. Records with the same CDR3 protein are collapsed into one entry carrying the most frequent genes and DNA. This sample holds about a million distinct CDR3 sequences; approximately 31% were observed only once. The ten largest make up roughly 13% of the sample. The sequence is built from TRBV20-1 and TRBJ1-1; no D gene is confidently identified. This clonotype was sampled from a human donor in good health (CMV status not recorded). Some clones in this sample may be carry-over from other donors' samples. The source material was cultured CD8+ T cells from PBMCs, sampled from culture after CMV antigen stimulation. The CDR3: CSAMLATEAFF. The base sequence is TGCAGTGCTATGTTGGCCACTGAAGCTTTCTTT.